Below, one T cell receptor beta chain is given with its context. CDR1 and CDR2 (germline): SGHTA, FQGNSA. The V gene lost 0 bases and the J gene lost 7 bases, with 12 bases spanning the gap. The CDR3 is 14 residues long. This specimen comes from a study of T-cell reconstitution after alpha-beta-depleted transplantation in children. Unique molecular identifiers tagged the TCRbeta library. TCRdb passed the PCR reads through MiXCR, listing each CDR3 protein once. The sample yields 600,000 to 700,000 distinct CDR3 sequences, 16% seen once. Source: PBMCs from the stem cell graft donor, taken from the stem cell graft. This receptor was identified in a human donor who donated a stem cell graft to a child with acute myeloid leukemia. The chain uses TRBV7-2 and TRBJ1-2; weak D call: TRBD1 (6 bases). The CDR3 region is CASSLAGGGGGYTF. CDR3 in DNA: TGTGCCAGCAGCTTAGCGGGGGGCGGTGGTGGCTACACCTTC.